A selection of T cell receptor beta chains follows, all from one sample in a study of memory CD4+ T cells and cytomegalovirus serostatus. The repertoire was sequenced with immunoSEQ multiplex PCR; TCRdb's copy has only in-frame clones and lacks some. This repertoire shows tens of thousands of clones, around three quarters found once; its top ten account for approximately 1.2%. The specimen was memory CD4+ T cells from blood. These receptors were obtained from an adult in good health and CMV-seronegative. Each CDR3 is given with its conserved first and last residue. A D gene is named only where the DNA matches it firmly. Clone sizes are given selectively: once, few, many, or a class where the clone is expanded.

>NA|TRBJ1-5|TRBV7-2|NA
CASSTPSGGGWPQHF
TGTGCCAGCAGCACACCCTCGGGGGGTGGTTGGCCCCAGCATTTT
>TRBD2|TRBJ2-3|TRBV11-1|NA
CASSRLTSGSMNTQYF
TGTGCCAGCAGCCGTCTGACTAGCGGGAGTATGAATACGCAGTATTTT
>TRBD2|TRBJ2-1|TRBV9|few
CASSVDETSGNTEFF
TGTGCCAGCAGCGTAGATGAGACTAGCGGTAACACGGAGTTCTTC
>TRBD1|TRBJ2-1|TRBV11-1|NA
CASSYDRVRNEQFF
TGTGCCAGCAGCTATGACAGGGTGAGGAATGAGCAGTTCTTC
>NA|TRBJ1-4|TRBV7-2|few
CASSASPYRAPNEKLFF
TGTGCCAGCAGCGCATCCCCCTACAGGGCTCCTAATGAAAAACTGTTTTTT
>NA|TRBJ2-5|TRBV21-1|NA
CASSKVWETQYF
TGTGCCAGCAGCAAAGTCTGGGAGACCCAGTACTTC
>TRBD2|TRBJ2-5|TRBV5-1|NA
CASSPGLAHQETQYF
TGCGCCAGCAGCCCGGGACTAGCGCACCAAGAGACCCAGTACTTC
>NA|TRBJ2-1|TRBV5-1|NA
CASSLMRQVVGNEQFF
TGCGCCAGCAGCTTGATGAGACAGGTCGTAGGCAATGAGCAGTTCTTC
>NA|TRBJ2-2|TRBV30|NA
CAWSFTSGELFF
TGTGCCTGGAGTTTCACCTCCGGGGAGCTGTTTTTT
>NA|TRBJ2-1|TRBV7-2|NA
CASSPGTGYNEQFF
TGTGCCAGCAGCCCCGGGACTGGGTACAATGAGCAGTTCTTC
>TRBD1|TRBJ2-1|TRBV7-2|NA
CASSSQGVENEQFF
TGTGCCAGCAGCTCACAGGGGGTTGAGAATGAGCAGTTCTTC
>NA|TRBJ1-1|TRBV15|NA
CATSRNLGVWGANTEAFF
TGTGCCACCAGCCGGAACTTGGGTGTGTGGGGGGCGAACACTGAAGCTTTCTTT
>NA|TRBJ2-2|TRBV7-8|few
CASSFTGSGELFF
TGTGCCAGCAGCTTCACAGGGTCCGGGGAGCTGTTTTTT
>NA|TRBJ2-6|TRBV19|few
CASLGNGAGANVLTF
TGTGCCAGTCTTGGTAATGGGGCTGGGGCCAACGTCCTGACTTTC
>TRBD1|TRBJ2-7|TRBV14|NA
CASSQGGTGGMREQYF
TGTGCCAGCAGCCAAGGTGGGACAGGGGGTATGAGGGAGCAGTACTTC
>NA|TRBJ2-1|TRBV30|NA
CAWSARGFGGYNEQFF
TGTGCCTGGAGTGCCAGGGGCTTCGGAGGATACAATGAGCAGTTCTTC
>NA|TRBJ1-5|TRBV28|NA
CASTKGQRNQPQHF
TGTGCCAGCACCAAGGGACAACGCAATCAGCCCCAGCATTTT
>NA|TRBJ1-1|TRBV21-1|NA
CASSNRFGEAEAFF
TGTGCCAGCAGCAATAGGTTCGGGGAAGCTGAAGCTTTCTTT
>TRBD1|TRBJ2-1|TRBV7-2|NA
CASSGYTGANEQFF
TGTGCCAGCAGCGGCTATACAGGGGCCAATGAGCAGTTCTTC
>NA|TRBJ2-1|TRBV5-6|NA
CASSRKAGGAYNEQFF
TGTGCCAGCAGCAGAAAAGCCGGGGGCGCCTACAATGAGCAGTTCTTC
>TRBD2|TRBJ2-7|TRBV30|NA
CAWTGSGSYSYEQYF
TGTGCCTGGACCGGTAGCGGGAGTTACTCCTACGAGCAGTACTTC
>TRBD1|TRBJ1-2|TRBV29-1|NA
CSVEDPLGTGVDGYTF
TGCAGCGTTGAAGACCCCCTTGGGACAGGGGTCGATGGCTACACCTTC
>NA|TRBJ2-1|TRBV7-9|NA
CASSLTVVRDEQFF
TGTGCCAGCAGCTTGACGGTCGTGCGCGATGAGCAGTTCTTC
>NA|TRBJ2-7|TRBV7-2|NA
CASSLEASRSSYEQYF
TGTGCCAGCAGCTTAGAGGCTAGCAGGAGCTCCTACGAGCAGTACTTC
>TRBD2|TRBJ2-3|TRBV5-4|NA
CASSLDPGTSGRTTDTQYF
TGTGCCAGCAGCTTGGACCCCGGGACTAGCGGGAGGACCACAGATACGCAGTATTTT
>TRBD1|TRBJ1-2|TRBV18|NA
CASSRPIGTGGSGYTF
TGTGCCAGCTCACGACCAATCGGGACAGGGGGCTCTGGCTACACCTTC